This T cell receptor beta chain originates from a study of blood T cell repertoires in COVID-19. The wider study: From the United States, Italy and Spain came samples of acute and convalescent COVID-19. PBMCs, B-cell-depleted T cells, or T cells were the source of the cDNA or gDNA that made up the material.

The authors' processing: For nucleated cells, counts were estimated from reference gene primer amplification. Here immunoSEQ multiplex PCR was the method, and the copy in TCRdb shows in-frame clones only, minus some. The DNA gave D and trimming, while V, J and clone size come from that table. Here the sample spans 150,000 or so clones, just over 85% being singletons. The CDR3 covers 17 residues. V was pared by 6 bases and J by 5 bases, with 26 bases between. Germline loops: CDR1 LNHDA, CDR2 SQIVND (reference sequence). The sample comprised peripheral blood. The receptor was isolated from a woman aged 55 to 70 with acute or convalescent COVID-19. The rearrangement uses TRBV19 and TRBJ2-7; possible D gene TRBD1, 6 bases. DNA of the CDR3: TGTGCCAGTAGCCCTCTCCCAGCCGGGCCCAGGGGCCACGAGCAGTACTTC. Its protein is CASSPLPAGPRGHEQYF.